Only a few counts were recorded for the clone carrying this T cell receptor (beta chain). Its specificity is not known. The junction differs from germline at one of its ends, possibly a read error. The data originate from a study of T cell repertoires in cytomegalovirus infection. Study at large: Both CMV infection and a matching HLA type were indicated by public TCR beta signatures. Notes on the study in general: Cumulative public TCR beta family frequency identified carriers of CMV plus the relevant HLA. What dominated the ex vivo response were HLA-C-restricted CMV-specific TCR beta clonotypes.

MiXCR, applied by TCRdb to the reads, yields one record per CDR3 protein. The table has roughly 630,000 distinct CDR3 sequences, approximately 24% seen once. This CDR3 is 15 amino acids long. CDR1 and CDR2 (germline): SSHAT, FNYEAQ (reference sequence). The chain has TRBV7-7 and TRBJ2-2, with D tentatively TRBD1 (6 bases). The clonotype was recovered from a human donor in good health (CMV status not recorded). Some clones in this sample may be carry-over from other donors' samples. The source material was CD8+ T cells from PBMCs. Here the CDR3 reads CASSLGAPGTGELFF. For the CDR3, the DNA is TGTGCTAGCAGCTTGGGGGCGCCGGGGACCGGGGAGCTGTTTTTT. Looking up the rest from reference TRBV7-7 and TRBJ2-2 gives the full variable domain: GAGVSQSPRYKVTKRGQDVTLRCDPISSHATLYWYQQALGQGPEFLTYFNYEAQPDKSGLPSDRFSAERPEGSISTLTIQRTEQRDSAMYRCASSLGAPGTGELFFGEGSRLTVL.